This TCR beta chain was found in a study of cytomegalovirus exposure and HLA in healthy donors. Study-level information: One earlier analysis, a look at about 179 million T cells, found almost 120 million unique TCR beta sequences.

Study outcomes and limitations: In a later analysis, DRB1 alleles had the most associated TCRs; HLA-C alleles the fewest. In presence/absence analyses, roughly uniform sequencing depth across donors was assumed.

Germline CDR1 reads SGHTA; CDR2 reads FQGNSA. CDR3 length equals 14 residues. The V segment lost 5 bases and the J segment 2 bases; nucleotides outside the gene matches: 6. As concerns this clone: Its specificity is not known.

PCR was performed using 60 Vbeta and 13 Jbeta primers. Assay used: immunoSEQ multiplex PCR; TCRdb lists only in-frame clones, some missing. The sample totals under 100,000 clones. This receptor was taken from a man aged 25-40 years in good health and CMV-seronegative. The sequenced sample was PBMCs. The rearrangement links TRBV7-2 to TRBJ2-7; TRBD2 matches at 7 bases. The CDR3 sequence: CASSPSGATYEQYF. CDR3 nucleotide sequence: TGTGCCAGCAGCCCGAGCGGGGCGACCTACGAGCAGTACTTC.